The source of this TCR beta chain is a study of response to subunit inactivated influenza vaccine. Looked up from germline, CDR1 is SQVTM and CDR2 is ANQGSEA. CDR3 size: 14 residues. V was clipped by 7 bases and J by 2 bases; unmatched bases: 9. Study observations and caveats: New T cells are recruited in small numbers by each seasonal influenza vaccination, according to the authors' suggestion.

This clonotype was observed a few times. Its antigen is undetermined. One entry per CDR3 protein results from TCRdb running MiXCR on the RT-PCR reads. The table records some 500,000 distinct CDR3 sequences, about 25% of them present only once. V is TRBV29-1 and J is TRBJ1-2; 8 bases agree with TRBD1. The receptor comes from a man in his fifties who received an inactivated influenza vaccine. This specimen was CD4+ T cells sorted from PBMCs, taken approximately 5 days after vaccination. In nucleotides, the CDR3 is TGCAGCGGTGGCGGACAGGGCCAGAACTATGGCTACACCTTC. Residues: CSGGGQGQNYGYTF.